These 5 T cell receptor beta chains were sequenced from one sample in a study of blood T cell repertoires in COVID-19. Sequenced by immunoSEQ multiplex PCR; TCRdb stores in-frame clones only, minus some. Of 150,000 or so clones listed, 80% to 90% were seen once; the top ten hold 8%. The sample was peripheral blood. The source of these receptors is a woman aged 60-75 years with COVID-19, enrolled during active disease.

The chain is built from TRBV5-1 and TRBJ1-3; D might be TRBD1 (5 bases). CDR1 and CDR2 (germline): SGHRS, YFSETQ. V lost 0 bases to trimming and J lost 0 bases, with 7 bases between them. This CDR3 has 15 residues. The CDR3 DNA sequence: TGCGCCAGCAGCTTGGGGACACTCTCTGGAAACACCATATATTTT. Translated, it gives CASSLGTLSGNTIYF.

The chain recombines TRBV27 with TRBJ2-1; 12 bases line up with TRBD2. This CDR3 spans 15 amino acids. The germline CDR1 and CDR2 sequences are MNHEY and SMNVEV (reference sequence). V lost 3 bases, J lost 5 bases, and 2 bases stayed unmatched. The CDR3 DNA sequence: TGTGCCAGCAGTTTCGGACTAGCGGGGAACAATGAGCAGTTCTTC. Encoded protein: CASSFGLAGNNEQFF.

The chain is built from TRBV6-5 and TRBJ1-6; maybe TRBD1 (6 bases). V gave up 0 bases and J gave up 8 bases, with 11 bases separating them. Germline V lookup: CDR1 MNHEY, CDR2 SVGAGI. This CDR3 spans 15 amino acids. The CDR3 DNA is TGTGCCAGCAGTTACTCGAGGGCAGGGGATTCACCCCTCCACTTT. Protein: CASSYSRAGDSPLHF.

V is TRBV5-1 and J is TRBJ1-4, with TRBD1 as a possible D gene (6 bases). The V end was cut by 4 bases, the J end by 4 bases, with 11 bases between. Germline V lookup: CDR1 SGHRS, CDR2 YFSETQ. The CDR3 loop spans 14 amino acids. This CDR3 reads CASSQTGGNEKLFF. In nucleotides, the CDR3 is TGCGCCAGCAGCCAGACAGGTGGTAATGAAAAACTGTTTTTT.

This chain uses TRBV30 with TRBJ1-1; possibly TRBD1 for D (6 bases). Per germline, CDR1 GTSNPN and CDR2 SVGIG (reference sequence). The CDR3 has 15 residues. V lost 0 bases and J lost 5, with 16 bases in between. The CDR3 coding sequence is TGTGCCTGGAGTGTATCCTACAGGGCTGGGACTGAAGCTTTCTTT. Protein sequence: CAWSVSYRAGTEAFF.